These 14 T cell receptor beta chains were sequenced from one sample in a study of tumor-infiltrating lymphocytes in primary liver carcinoma. A primer in the constant region served to generate TCR beta cDNA from 450 to 600 ng of total RNA. It was through three nested multiplex PCR rounds of slightly modified ARM-PCR that TCR beta libraries arose. Amplification in the first two PCR rounds was performed using TRBV1-TRBV30 forward primers and a C-beta reverse primer for roughly 10 cycles each. TCRdb redid the calling of the multiplex PCR reads with MiXCR, one entry per CDR3 protein. Among approximately 45,000 distinct CDR3 sequences, roughly 73% were seen once, and the ten largest hold roughly 19%. From roughly 21-30 mg of unsorted bulk tissue, DNA and RNA were co-extracted together. Sequenced input: liver tumor tissue from sampling region 2. Stated subset: tumor region T2, inferior pole. These receptors were obtained from a man aged 35 to 55 with primary liver carcinoma and hepatitis B virus infection.

As concerns this clonotype: The CDR3 carries no conserved terminal phenylalanine or tryptophan, so it likely arises from a read error. J is TRBJ2-7 and V is TRBV12-5; tentatively, D is TRBD1 or TRBD2 (5 bases each). CDR1 LGHNT and CDR2 FRNRAP come from the germline V gene. CDR3 length equals 13 residues. The CDR3 protein is CANEGTSSYVQYL. The DNA of the CDR3 is TGTGCCAATGAGGGGACCAGTTCCTACGTGCAGTACCTC.

This clonotype was seen a handful of times. This CDR3 fails to terminate in the conserved phenylalanine or tryptophan, so it likely reflects a read error. No DNA is shown, since the ends of the CDR3 on it are uncertain; the CDR3 is the one TCRdb lists. The chain employs TRBV14 and TRBJ2-6. Per the germline V gene, CDR1 is SGHDN and CDR2 is FVKESK. 15 amino acids form the CDR3, both terminal residues included. CDR3 in amino acids: CASSQGAAGANVLIL.

Regarding this clonotype: A much bigger clone sits one base away, suggesting this may be a read error. The chain combines TRBV19 with TRBJ2-3; TRBD2 matches at 10 bases. Germline loops: CDR1 LNHDA, CDR2 SQIVND (reference sequence). This CDR3 comprises 16 residues. CDR3 nucleotide sequence: TGTGCCAGTAGTATAATAGCGGGAGGCGCACAAGATATGCAGTATTTT. As protein: CASSIIAGGAQDMQYF. Combining the CDR3 with reference TRBV19 and TRBJ2-3 gives the whole variable domain DGGITQSPKYLFRKEGQNVTLSCEQNLNHDAMYWYRQDPGQGLRLIYYSQIVNDFQKGDIAEGYSVSREKKESFPLTVTSAQKNPTAFYLCASSIIAGGAQDMQYFGPGTRLTVL.

This clonotype appeared many times. This rearrangement joins TRBV7-3 to TRBJ2-3, with TRBD2 identical over 9 bases. Germline V CDR1 and CDR2: SGHTA, FQGTGA. The junction had 8 bases not matched to a gene; V was cut back by 4 bases and J by 3 bases. The CDR3 sequence is 16 residues long. DNA for the CDR3: TGTGCCAGCAGCTCCGGGACTAGCAGGGATACAGATACGCAGTATTTT. The encoded protein is CASSSGTSRDTDTQYF.

The chain has TRBV6-1 and TRBJ1-5; the match to TRBD1 covers 7 bases. V was clipped by 9 bases and J by 2 bases; unmatched bases: 4. The germline CDR1 and CDR2 sequences are MNHNS and SASEGT. CDR3 length: 13 residues. CDR3 coding DNA: TGTGCCAGGATTGGGACAGGCAATCAGCCCCAGCATTTT. It encodes CARIGTGNQPQHF.

V and J are TRBV29-1 and TRBJ1-1, with no clear D. The germline CDR1 and CDR2 sequences are SQVTM and ANQGSEA. CDR3 length: 13 amino acids. The CDR3 bases are TGCAACGGACCAGACCGAAAGAACACTGAAGCTTTCTTT. This encodes CNGPDRKNTEAFF.

Of note for this clonotype: A read error may produce the germline difference seen at one junction end. This chain uses TRBV5-1 with TRBJ2-1; unclear D gene. Germline V CDR1 and CDR2: SGHRS, YFSETQ. The length of the CDR3 is 13 residues. CDR3 in DNA: TGCGCCAGCAGCTCAGTCCAAGACGATGAGCAGTTCTTT. Amino acid sequence: CASSSVQDDEQFF.

This clonotype counts as medium-sized. J is TRBJ1-1 and V is TRBV29-1; 8 bases align to TRBD1. Germline V gene lookup returns CDR1 SQVTM and CDR2 ANQGSEA. This CDR3 contains 15 residues. Trimming took 7 bases from V and 2 from J; bases not matched to a gene: 12. Here the CDR3 DNA reads TGCAGCGCTGCCCTGGGGGACAGGAGAAACACTGAAGCTTTCTTT. Protein: CSAALGDRRNTEAFF.

Regarding this clonotype: The CDR3 ends on some other residue instead of the conserved phenylalanine or tryptophan, so this is likely a read error. The CDR3 DNA sequence: TGTGCCAGTAGCTTCGGGGGGTCGAGCTACGAGCAGTACTTA. Its translation: CASSFGGSSYEQYL. J is TRBJ2-7 and V is TRBV14, with 7 bases fitting TRBD2. Germline CDR1 is SGHDN and CDR2 is FVKESK. J gave up 3 bases and V 9 bases, and 11 bases lay outside the gene matches. This CDR3 spans 14 amino acids.

This clonotype appeared many times. This chain connects TRBV5-1 to TRBJ2-6; 8 bases align to TRBD2. This CDR3 contains 17 residues. Germline V gene lookup returns CDR1 SGHRS and CDR2 YFSETQ. V lost 4 bases and J lost 0; bases outside the gene matches: 6. CDR3 sequence (DNA): TGCGCCAGCAGCCCCCGGGAGGGGAACTCTGGGGCCAACGTCCTGACTTTC. Translated: CASSPREGNSGANVLTF. The entire variable domain, with the rest obtained from reference TRBV5-1 and TRBJ2-6, is as follows: KAGVTQTPRYLIKTRGQQVTLSCSPISGHRSVSWYQQTPGQGLQFLFEYFSETQRNKGNFPGRFSGRQFSNSRSEMNVSTLELGDSALYLCASSPREGNSGANVLTFGAGSRLTVL.

In this sample, this clonotype turned up once. V and J are TRBV28 and TRBJ1-1, with D perhaps TRBD1 (5 bases). The CDR3 is made up of 13 amino acids. Trimming removed 10 bases at V and 3 bases at J, with 15 bases between. Germline values: CDR1 MDHEN, CDR2 SYDVKM. The DNA of the CDR3 is TGTGCCATACAACTGGGGACGGACACTGAAGCTTTCTTT. Protein sequence: CAIQLGTDTEAFF.

This sequence joins TRBV11-1 and TRBJ2-3; 9 positions match TRBD2. Germline V gene lookup returns CDR1 SGHAT and CDR2 FQDESV (reference sequence). J was trimmed by 8 bases and V by 5 bases; bases with no gene match: 14. The CDR3 is 16 amino acids. CDR3 loop: CASSPSPSGEVSTQYF. The CDR3 coding sequence is TGTGCCAGCAGCCCCTCACCTAGCGGGGAGGTGTCTACGCAGTATTTT.

V and J are TRBV30 and TRBJ1-1; D is unresolved. The CDR3 is 12 amino acids. V was trimmed by 8 bases and J by 0 bases, leaving 10 bases between them. Per the germline V gene, CDR1 is GTSNPN and CDR2 is SVGIG (reference sequence). The CDR3 nucleotides read TGTGCCAAAGGGAAGGTGAACACTGAAGCTTTCTTT. Amino acid sequence: CAKGKVNTEAFF. The full variable domain, in which reference TRBV30 and TRBJ1-1 provide the parts outside the CDR3, is SQTIHQWPATLVQPVGSPLSLECTVEGTSNPNLYWYRQAAGRGLQLLFYSVGIGQISSEVPQNLSASRPQDRQFILSSKKLLLSDSGFYLCAKGKVNTEAFFGQGTRLTVV.

Regarding this clonotype: No conserved phenylalanine or tryptophan ends this CDR3, so it is likely a read error. No DNA is shown, since the ends of the CDR3 on it are uncertain; the CDR3 is the one TCRdb lists. The chain carries TRBV11-1 and TRBJ2-7. Per germline, CDR1 SGHAT and CDR2 FQDESV (reference sequence). Inclusive of both ends, the CDR3 amounts to 11 amino acids. CDR3: CASSLGFEQYY.